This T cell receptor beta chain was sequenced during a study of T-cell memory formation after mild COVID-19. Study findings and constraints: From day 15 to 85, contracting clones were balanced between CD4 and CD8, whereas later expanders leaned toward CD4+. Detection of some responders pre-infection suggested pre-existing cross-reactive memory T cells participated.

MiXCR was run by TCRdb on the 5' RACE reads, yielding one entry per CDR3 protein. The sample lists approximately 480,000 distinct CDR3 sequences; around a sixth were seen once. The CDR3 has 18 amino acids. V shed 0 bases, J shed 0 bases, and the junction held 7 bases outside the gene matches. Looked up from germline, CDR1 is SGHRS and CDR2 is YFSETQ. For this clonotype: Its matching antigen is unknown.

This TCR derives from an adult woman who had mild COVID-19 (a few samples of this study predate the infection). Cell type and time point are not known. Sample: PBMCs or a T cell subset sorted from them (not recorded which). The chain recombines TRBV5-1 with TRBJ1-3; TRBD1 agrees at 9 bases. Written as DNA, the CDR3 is TGCGCCAGCAGCTTGGCTGGGGGACAGGGCGCCTCTGGAAACACCATATATTTT. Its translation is CASSLAGGQGASGNTIYF.